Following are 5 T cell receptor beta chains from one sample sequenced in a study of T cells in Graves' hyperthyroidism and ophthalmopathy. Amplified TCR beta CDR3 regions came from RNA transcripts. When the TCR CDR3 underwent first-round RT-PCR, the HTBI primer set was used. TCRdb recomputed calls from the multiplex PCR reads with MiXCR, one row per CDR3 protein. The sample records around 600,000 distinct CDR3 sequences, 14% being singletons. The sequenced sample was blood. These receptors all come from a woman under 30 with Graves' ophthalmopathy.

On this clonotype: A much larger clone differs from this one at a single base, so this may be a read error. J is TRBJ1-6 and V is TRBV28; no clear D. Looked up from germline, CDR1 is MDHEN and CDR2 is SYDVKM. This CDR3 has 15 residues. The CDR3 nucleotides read TGTGCCAGAAGTTTTGCTTACAGAGATAATTCACCCCTCCACTTT. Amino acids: CARSFAYRDNSPLHF.

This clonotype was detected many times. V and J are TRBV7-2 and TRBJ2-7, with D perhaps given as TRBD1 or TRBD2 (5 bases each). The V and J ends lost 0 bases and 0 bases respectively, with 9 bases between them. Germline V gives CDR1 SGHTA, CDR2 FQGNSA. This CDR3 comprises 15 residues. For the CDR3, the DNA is TGTGCCAGCAGCTTAGCCGGGACGGACTCCTACGAGCAGTACTTC. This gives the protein CASSLAGTDSYEQYF.

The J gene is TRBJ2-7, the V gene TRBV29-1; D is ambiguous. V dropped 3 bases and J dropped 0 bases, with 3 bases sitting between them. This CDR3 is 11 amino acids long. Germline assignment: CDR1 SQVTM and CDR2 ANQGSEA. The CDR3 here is CSVDVSYEQYF. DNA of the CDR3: TGCAGCGTTGATGTCTCCTACGAGCAGTACTTC.

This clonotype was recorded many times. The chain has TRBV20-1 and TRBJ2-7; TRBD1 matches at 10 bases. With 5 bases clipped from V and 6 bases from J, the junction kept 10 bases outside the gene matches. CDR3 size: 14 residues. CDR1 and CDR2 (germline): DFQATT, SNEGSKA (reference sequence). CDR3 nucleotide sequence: TGCAGTGCTCCCGCCGGGACAGGGGTTAGCGAGCAGTACTTC. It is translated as CSAPAGTGVSEQYF.

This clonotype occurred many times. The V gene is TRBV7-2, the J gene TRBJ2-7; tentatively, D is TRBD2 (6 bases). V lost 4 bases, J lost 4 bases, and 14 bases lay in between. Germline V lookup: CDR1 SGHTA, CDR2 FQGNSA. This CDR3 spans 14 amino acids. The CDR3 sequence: CASSSPGTGYEQYF. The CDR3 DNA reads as TGTGCCAGCAGCTCCCCAGGGACTGGTTACGAGCAGTACTTC.